The present entry profiles one T cell receptor beta chain with its context. There is no known antigen for this receptor. Per-nucleotide qualities are absent, and no much larger clonotype sits a single base away. V drops 3 bases and J drops 0 bases, leaving 18 bases in between. CDR1 GTSNPN and CDR2 SVGIG were looked up in the germline V gene (reference sequence). There are 17 amino acids in the CDR3, from cysteine to phenylalanine inclusive. Only CDR3 DNA is held: 51 bases, read in frame from base 1. The data were taken from a study of shared clonotypes between healthy human individuals (dated by TCRdb to about 2020). Background for the entire study: A couple of women and a few men aged 18 to 49 years were included in the cohort. For each donor, three plates each were used for CD4 naive and CD4 memory, two plates were used for CD8 naive, and one plate was used for CD8 memory. Per donor, leukapheresis produced somewhere between about 0.8 and 9 billion PBMCs. The study deeply sequenced blood TCR repertoires of roughly five healthy adults to estimate repertoire size and the extent of clonotype sharing between individuals. To increase sequencing depth and limit assay-specific biases, TCR repertoire library preparation and sequencing were carried out by different laboratories using diverse techniques.

The donors were healthy, HIV-negative adults who had no recently reported acute infections or vaccinations. All donors were Caucasian adults living in Nashville, Tennessee, USA. CD4+ T cells were enriched by magnetic negative selection, after which naive cells were positively selected on CD45RA and the negative fraction was taken as the memory subset. Blood was collected by leukapheresis, and PBMCs were isolated by Ficoll-Histopaque density gradient centrifugation and then cryopreserved in liquid nitrogen vapor phase. Purity and quantity of every magnetically sorted T cell population were checked by analytical flow cytometry. Each sorted fraction had its genomic DNA isolated and then quantified by UV absorbance on a Nanodrop 2000c. Using the deep immunoSEQ assay, TCR CDR3 regions were amplified from genomic DNA by multiplex PCR. Extracted genomic DNA from each cell subset was spread evenly across all wells of several immunoSEQ 96-well plates, with each plate serving as a replicate. For sorted subsets, around 200 ng genomic DNA, equal to tens of thousands of T cell genomes, was loaded into each replicate PCR. Purified libraries were measured with a Qubit 3.0 fluorometer, size-checked on a Bioanalyzer 2100, and measured again with the KAPA Library Quantification kit. Every immunoSEQ 96-well plate was sequenced on a dedicated single-read 150-cycle Illumina NextSeq 550 flow cell. The paper's data handling went like this. Because only junctional sequences without quality scores were contained in the immunoSEQ output, filtering matching that applied to full-length reads could not be performed. Sequences were annotated with PyIR, a Python wrapper for IgBLAST v1.9, using IMGT germline references to assign V/J genes and CDR3. Any read was removed if the V/J assignment was weak (E-value above 1e-6), the CDR3 was missing, or the read contained stop codons, out-of-frame junctions, or ambiguous translated residues. V3J clonotypes were defined as sequences sharing an identical inferred V gene, J gene, and CDR3 amino acid sequence. The percentage overlap between two repertoires was calculated by dividing the number of shared unique clonotypes by the size of the smaller repertoire. Richness of each repertoire was evaluated using RTK rarefaction, the Chao1 estimator, and Recon v2.1 estimates of unobserved clonotypes. Generation probabilities for all TCRbeta clonotypes obtained by the gDNA method from a handful of donors were computed using OLGA. Drawn from immuneACCESS, this table holds only the in-frame rearrangements with V and J called that TCRdb kept. Clones are partly lost; checked studies trace under half to an unresolved V gene and leave the rest unexplained. V, J and clone size reflect that table, while D and trimming were determined from the DNA. In this sample the table shows about 960,000 clones, 70% to 85% of which occur a single time. Jointly, the top ten make up about 1.5% of the sample.

Broader findings and caveats from the paper: Pairwise subsampling indicated that sequencing depth was expected to affect the degree of clonotype sharing among donors. Sampling was restricted to blood, and TCR repertoires in tissue are likely to differ from TCR repertoires in blood. Rarefaction of sorted-subset datasets indicated incomplete sequencing despite the large sequencing depth. Clonotypes shared by all four sorted-subset donors showed higher generation probabilities than non-shared clonotypes. The genetic and exposure-history diversity represented was limited by the small number of donors. Naive subsets generally had larger estimated clonotype richness than memory subsets. About 4.5% of naive CD4, approximately 3.7% of naive CD8, roughly 2.4% of memory CD4, and more than 0.35% of memory CD8 clonotypes were shared across several donors.

The TCR originated in a man between 18 and 35 years old in good health. The source material was memory CD4+ T cells sorted from blood. What this sample's cell subset or site label stands for: CD45RA-negative fraction. Recombination linked TRBV30 to TRBJ2-1; a confident D gene designation cannot be given. This receptor has the CDR3 CAWSPRAPITSYNEQFF. The nucleotides are TGTGCCTGGAGCCCCCGGGCTCCTATTACCTCCTACAATGAGCAGTTCTTC. The CDR3, completed at both ends by the reference TRBV30 and TRBJ2-1 genes, gives the full variable domain SQTIHQWPATLVQPVGSPLSLECTVEGTSNPNLYWYRQAAGRGLQLLFYSVGIGQISSEVPQNLSASRPQDRQFILSSKKLLLSDSGFYLCAWSPRAPITSYNEQFFGPGTRLTVL.